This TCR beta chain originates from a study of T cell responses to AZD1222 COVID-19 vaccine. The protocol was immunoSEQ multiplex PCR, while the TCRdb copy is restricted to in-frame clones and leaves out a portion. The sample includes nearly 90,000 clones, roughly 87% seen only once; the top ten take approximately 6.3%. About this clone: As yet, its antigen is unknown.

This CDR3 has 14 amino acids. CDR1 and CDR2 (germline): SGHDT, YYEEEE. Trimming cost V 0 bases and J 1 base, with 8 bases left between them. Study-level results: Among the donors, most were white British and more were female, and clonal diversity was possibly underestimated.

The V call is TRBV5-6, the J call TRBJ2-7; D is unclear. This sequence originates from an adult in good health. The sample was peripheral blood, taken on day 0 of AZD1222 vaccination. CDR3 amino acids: CASSLVGSSYEQYF. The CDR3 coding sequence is TGTGCCAGCAGCTTGGTTGGCTCTTCCTACGAGCAGTACTTC.